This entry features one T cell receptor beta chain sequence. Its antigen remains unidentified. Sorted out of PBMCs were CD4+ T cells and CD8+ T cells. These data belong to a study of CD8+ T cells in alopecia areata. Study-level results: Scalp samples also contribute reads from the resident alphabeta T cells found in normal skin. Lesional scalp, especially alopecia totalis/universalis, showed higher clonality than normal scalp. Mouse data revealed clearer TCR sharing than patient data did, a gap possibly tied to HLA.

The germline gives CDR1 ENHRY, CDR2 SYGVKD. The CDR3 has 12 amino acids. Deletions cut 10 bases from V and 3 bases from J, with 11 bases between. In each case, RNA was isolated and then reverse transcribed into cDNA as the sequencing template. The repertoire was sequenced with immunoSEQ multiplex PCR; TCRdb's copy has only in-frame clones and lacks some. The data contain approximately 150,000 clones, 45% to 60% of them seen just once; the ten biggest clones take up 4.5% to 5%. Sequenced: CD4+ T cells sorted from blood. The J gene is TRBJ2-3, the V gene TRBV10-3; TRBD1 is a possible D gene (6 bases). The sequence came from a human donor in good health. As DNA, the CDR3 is TGTGCCACTGGCACAGGGACAGATACGCAGTATTTT. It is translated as CATGTGTDTQYF.